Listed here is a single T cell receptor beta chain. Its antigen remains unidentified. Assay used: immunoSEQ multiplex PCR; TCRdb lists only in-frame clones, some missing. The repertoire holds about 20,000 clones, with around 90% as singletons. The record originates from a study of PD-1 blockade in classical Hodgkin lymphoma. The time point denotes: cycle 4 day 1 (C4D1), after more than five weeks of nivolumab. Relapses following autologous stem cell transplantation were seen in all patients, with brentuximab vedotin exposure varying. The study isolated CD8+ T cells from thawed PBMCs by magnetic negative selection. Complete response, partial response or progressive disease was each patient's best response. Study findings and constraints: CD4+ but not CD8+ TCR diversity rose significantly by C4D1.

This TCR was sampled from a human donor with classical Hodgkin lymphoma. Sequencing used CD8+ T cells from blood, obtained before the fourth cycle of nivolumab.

This chain's CDR3 is CASSETQGTVDEQYF. The CDR3 nucleotides read TGTGCCAGCAGTGAAACACAGGGGACGGTGGACGAGCAGTACTTC. The chain couples TRBV6-1 to TRBJ2-7; TRBD1 matches at 7 bases. CDR3 length equals 15 residues. Germline V CDR1 and CDR2: MNHNS, SASEGT. Losses at the gene ends were 2 bases for V and 5 bases for J; bases not matched to a gene: 9.